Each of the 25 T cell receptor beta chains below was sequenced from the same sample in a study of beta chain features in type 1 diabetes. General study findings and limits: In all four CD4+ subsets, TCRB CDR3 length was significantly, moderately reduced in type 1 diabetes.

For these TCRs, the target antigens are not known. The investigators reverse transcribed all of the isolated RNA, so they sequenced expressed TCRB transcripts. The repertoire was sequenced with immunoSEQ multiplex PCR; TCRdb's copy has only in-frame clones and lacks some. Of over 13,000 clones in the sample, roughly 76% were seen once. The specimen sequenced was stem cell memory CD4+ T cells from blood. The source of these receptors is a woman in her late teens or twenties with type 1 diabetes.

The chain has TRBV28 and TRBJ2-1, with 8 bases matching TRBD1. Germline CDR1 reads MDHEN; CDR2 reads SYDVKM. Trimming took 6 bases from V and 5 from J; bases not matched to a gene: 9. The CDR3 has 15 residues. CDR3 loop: CASSPRDRPHNEQFF. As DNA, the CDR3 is TGTGCCAGCAGCCCCCGGGACAGGCCCCACAATGAGCAGTTCTTC.

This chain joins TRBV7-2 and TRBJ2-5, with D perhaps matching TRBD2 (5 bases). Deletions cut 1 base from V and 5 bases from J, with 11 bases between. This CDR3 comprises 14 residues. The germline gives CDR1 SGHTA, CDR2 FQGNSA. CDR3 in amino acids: CASSLGLLRETQYF. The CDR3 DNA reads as TGTGCCAGCAGCTTAGGACTACTCCGGGAGACCCAGTACTTC.

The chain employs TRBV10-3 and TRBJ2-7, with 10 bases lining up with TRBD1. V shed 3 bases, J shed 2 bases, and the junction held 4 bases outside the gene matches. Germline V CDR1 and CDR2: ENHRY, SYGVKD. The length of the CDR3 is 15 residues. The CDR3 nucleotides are TGTGCCATCAGTGAACCCGGACAGGGGGCCTACGAGCAGTACTTC. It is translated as CAISEPGQGAYEQYF.

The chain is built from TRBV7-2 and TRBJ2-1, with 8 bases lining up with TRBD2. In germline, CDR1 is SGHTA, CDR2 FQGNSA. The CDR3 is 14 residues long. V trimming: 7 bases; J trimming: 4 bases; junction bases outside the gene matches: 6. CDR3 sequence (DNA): TGTGCCAGCACCCTCTCGGGGGGGTACAATGAGCAGTTCTTC. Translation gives CASTLSGGYNEQFF.

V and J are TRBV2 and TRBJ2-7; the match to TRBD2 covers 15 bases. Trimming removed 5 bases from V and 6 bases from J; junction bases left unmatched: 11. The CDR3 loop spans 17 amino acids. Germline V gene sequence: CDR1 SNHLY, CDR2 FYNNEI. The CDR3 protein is CASSHGLAGGPAREQYF. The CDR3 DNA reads TGTGCCAGCAGTCATGGACTAGCGGGAGGGCCGGCACGCGAGCAGTACTTC.

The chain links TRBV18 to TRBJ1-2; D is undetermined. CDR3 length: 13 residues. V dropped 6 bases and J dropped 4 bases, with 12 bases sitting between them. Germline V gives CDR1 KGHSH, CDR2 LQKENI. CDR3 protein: CASSFDITYGYTF. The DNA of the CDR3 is TGTGCCAGCTCTTTTGACATAACCTATGGCTACACCTTC.

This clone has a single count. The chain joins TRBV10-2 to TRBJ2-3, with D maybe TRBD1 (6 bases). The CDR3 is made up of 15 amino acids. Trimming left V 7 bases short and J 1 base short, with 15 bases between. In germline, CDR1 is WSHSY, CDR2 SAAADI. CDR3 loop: CASINLDSGTDTQYF. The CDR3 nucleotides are TGCGCCAGCATCAACCTGGACAGCGGCACAGATACGCAGTATTTT.

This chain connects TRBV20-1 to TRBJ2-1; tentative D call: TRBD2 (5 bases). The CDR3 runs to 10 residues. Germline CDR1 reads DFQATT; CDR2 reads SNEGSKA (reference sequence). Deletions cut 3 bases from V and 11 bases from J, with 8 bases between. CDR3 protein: CSAREVQQFF. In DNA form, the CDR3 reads TGCAGTGCTAGGGAGGTCCAGCAGTTCTTC.

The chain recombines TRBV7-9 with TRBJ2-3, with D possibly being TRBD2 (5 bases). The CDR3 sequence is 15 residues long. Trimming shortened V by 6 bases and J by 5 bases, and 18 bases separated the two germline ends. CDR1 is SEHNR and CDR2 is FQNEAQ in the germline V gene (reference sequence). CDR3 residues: CASSQETGWIDTQYF. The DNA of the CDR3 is TGTGCCAGCAGTCAAGAGACGGGATGGATAGATACGCAGTATTTT. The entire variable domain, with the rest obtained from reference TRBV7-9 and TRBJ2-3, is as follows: DTGVSQNPRHKITKRGQNVTFRCDPISEHNRLYWYRQTLGQGPEFLTYFQNEAQLEKSRLLSDRFSAERPKGSFSTLEIQRTEQGDSAMYLCASSQETGWIDTQYFGPGTRLTVL.

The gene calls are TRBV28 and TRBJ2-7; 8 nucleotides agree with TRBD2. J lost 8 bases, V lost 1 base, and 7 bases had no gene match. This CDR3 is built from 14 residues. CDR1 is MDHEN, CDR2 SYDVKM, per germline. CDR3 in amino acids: CASSLSSGSAKQYV. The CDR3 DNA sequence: TGTGCCAGCAGTTTATCGAGCGGGAGTGCGAAGCAGTACGTC.

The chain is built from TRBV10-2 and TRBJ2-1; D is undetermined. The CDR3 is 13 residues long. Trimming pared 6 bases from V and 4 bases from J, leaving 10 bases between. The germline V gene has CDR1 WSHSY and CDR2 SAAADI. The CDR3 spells CASRTGIYNEQFF. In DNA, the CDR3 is TGCGCCAGCAGAACGGGTATTTACAATGAGCAGTTCTTC.

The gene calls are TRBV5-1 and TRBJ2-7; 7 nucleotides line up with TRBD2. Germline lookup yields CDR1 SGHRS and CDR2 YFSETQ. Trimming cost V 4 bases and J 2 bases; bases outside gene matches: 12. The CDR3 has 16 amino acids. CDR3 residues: CASSPGGGRVTYEQYF. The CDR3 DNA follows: TGCGCCAGCAGCCCAGGCGGAGGGAGGGTTACCTACGAGCAGTACTTC.

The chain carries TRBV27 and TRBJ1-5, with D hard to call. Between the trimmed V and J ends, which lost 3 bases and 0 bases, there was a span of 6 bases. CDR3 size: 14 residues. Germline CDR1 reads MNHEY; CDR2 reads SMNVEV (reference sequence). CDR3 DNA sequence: TGTGCCAGCAGTTTCCAGTCTAGCAATCAGCCCCAGCATTTT. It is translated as CASSFQSSNQPQHF.

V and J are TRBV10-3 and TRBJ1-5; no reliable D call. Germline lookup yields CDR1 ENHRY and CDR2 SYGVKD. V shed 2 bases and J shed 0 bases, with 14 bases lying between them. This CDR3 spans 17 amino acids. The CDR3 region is CAISEAPNYNSNQPQHF. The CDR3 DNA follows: TGTGCCATCAGTGAGGCACCCAACTACAATAGCAATCAGCCCCAGCATTTT.

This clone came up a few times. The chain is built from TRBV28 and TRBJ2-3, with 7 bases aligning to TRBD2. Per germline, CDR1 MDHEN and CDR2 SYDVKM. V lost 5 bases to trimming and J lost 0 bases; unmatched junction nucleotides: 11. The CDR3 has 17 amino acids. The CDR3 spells CASSPLGSGSSTDTQYF. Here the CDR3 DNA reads TGTGCCAGCAGTCCCCTAGGTAGCGGGTCTAGCACAGATACGCAGTATTTT.

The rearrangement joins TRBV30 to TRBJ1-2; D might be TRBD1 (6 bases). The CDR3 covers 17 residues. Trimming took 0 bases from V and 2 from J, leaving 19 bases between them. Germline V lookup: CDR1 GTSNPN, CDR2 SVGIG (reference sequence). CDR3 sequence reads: CAWSVLRQVVPNYGYTF. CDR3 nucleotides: TGTGCCTGGAGTGTACTGCGACAGGTGGTACCAAACTATGGCTACACCTTC.

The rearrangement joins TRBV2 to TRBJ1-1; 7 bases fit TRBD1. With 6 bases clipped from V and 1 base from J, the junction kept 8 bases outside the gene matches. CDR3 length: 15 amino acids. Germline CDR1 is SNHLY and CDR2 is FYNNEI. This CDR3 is CASSAWDRGNTEAFF. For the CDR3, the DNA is TGTGCCAGCAGCGCTTGGGACAGAGGGAACACTGAAGCTTTCTTT.

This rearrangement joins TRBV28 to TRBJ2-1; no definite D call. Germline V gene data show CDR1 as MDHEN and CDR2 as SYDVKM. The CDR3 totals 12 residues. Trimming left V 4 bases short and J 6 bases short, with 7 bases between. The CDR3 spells CASSSSGNEQFF. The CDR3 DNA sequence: TGTGCCAGCAGTTCTAGTGGCAATGAGCAGTTCTTC. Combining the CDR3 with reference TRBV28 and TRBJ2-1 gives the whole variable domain DVKVTQSSRYLVKRTGEKVFLECVQDMDHENMFWYRQDPGLGLRLIYFSYDVKMKEKGDIPEGYSVSREKKERFSLILESASTNQTSMYLCASSSSGNEQFFGPGTRLTVL.

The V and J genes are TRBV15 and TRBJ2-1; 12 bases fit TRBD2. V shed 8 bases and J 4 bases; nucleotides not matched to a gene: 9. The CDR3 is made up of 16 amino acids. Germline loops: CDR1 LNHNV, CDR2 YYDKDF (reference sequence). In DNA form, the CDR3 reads TGTGCCACCGGTAGACTAGCGGGAGATCTTTACAATGAGCAGTTCTTC. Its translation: CATGRLAGDLYNEQFF. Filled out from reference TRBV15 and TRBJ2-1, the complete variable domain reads DAMVIQNPRYQVTQFGKPVTLSCSQTLNHNVMYWYQQKSSQAPKLLFHYYDKDFNNEADTPDNFQSRRPNTSFCFLDIRSPGLGDTAMYLCATGRLAGDLYNEQFFGPGTRLTVL.

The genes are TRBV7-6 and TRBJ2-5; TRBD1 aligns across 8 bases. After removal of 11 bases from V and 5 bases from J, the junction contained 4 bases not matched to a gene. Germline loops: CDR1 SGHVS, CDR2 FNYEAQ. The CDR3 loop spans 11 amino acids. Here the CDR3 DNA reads TGTGCCTCGACAGGGGAGGAGACCCAGTACTTC. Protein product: CASTGEETQYF.

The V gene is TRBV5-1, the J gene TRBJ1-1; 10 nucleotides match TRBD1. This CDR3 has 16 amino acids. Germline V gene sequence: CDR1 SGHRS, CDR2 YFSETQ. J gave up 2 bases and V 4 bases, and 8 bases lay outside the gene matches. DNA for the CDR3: TGCGCCAGCAGCCCCTTCGACAGGGGGCGAAACACTGAAGCTTTCTTT. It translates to CASSPFDRGRNTEAFF. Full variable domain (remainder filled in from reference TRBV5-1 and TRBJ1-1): KAGVTQTPRYLIKTRGQQVTLSCSPISGHRSVSWYQQTPGQGLQFLFEYFSETQRNKGNFPGRFSGRQFSNSRSEMNVSTLELGDSALYLCASSPFDRGRNTEAFFGQGTRLTVV.

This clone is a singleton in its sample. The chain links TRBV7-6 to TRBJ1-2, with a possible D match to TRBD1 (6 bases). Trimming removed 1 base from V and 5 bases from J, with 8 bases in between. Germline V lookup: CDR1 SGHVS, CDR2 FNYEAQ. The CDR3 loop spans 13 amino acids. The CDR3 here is CASSLGQGYGYTF. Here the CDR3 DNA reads TGTGCCAGCAGCTTAGGGCAGGGGTATGGCTACACCTTC. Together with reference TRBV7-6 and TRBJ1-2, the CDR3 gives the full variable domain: GAGVSQSPRYKVTKRGQDVALRCDPISGHVSLYWYRQALGQGPEFLTYFNYEAQQDKSGLPNDRFSAERPEGSISTLTIQRTEQRDSAMYRCASSLGQGYGYTFGSGTRLTVV.

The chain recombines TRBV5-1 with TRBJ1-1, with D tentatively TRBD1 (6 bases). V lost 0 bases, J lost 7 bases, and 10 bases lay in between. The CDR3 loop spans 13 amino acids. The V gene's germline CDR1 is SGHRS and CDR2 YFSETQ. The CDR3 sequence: CASSLGTASEAFF. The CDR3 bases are TGCGCCAGCAGCTTGGGGACAGCCAGTGAAGCTTTCTTT.

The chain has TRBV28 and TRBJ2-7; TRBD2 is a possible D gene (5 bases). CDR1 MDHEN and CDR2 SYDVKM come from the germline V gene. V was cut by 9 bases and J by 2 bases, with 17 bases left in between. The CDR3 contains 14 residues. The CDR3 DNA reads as TGTGCCAGTTCGACCGGGGTAAATCCCTACGAGCAGTACTTC. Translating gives CASSTGVNPYEQYF.

The CDR3 protein is CASSTGLGMGEQYV. The CDR3 DNA reads as TGCGCCAGCAGCACCGGACTAGGGATGGGAGAGCAGTACGTC. V is TRBV5-1 and J is TRBJ2-7, with 7 bases fitting TRBD2. Germline V gene data show CDR1 as SGHRS and CDR2 as YFSETQ. Unmatched junction bases numbered 11, after V lost 4 bases and J lost 7 bases. The CDR3 has 14 amino acids.